This entry is about one T cell receptor beta chain. This specimen comes from a study of blood T cell repertoires in COVID-19. Clones were sequenced by immunoSEQ multiplex PCR, and TCRdb holds only the in-frame ones, with some missing. The sample lists 110,000 to 150,000 clones; around 90% were seen once. Trimming removed 2 bases from V and 1 base from J; junction bases left unmatched: 3. The CDR3 spans 15 residues. Germline V lookup: CDR1 GTSNPN, CDR2 SVGIG (reference sequence). The chain is built from TRBV30 and TRBJ1-3, with TRBD1 matching over 9 bases. This sequence was found in a man aged 70 or older with acute or convalescent COVID-19. Sequencing input: peripheral blood. CDR3 bases: TGTGCCTGGAGTTACAGGGGGCTATCTGGAAACACCATATATTTT. Amino acid sequence: CAWSYRGLSGNTIYF.